These 26 T cell receptor beta chains originate from one sample sequenced in a study of chemoradiotherapy in HPV16-positive cancers (dated 2022 in TCRdb). Library preparation employed the immunoSEQ multiplex PCR assay. Held by TCRdb, this immuneACCESS table contains in-frame sequences only and omits some clones. Under half of the omission traces to an unresolved V gene where checked; the cause of the rest is unknown. The sample records 9,500 to 15,000 clones, almost 90% of which are singletons. The ten biggest clones cover 2.7% of the sample. The sample here was taken from a patient who underwent chemoradiotherapy. These receptor sequences come from a human donor with HPV-associated anogenital cancer.

V is TRBV7-2 and J is TRBJ1-5, with a weak D call TRBD1 (5 bases). From germline, CDR1 is SGHTA and CDR2 FQGNSA. Deletions cut 5 bases from V and 4 bases from J, with 15 bases between. CDR3 length: 15 residues. CDR3 amino acids: CASSPRVGTNQPQHF. The CDR3 DNA sequence: TGTGCCAGCAGCCCGCGGGTTGGGACTAATCAGCCCCAGCATTTT.

The chain couples TRBV5-6 to TRBJ2-4; 9 positions match TRBD2. Germline-derived CDR1 and CDR2 are SGHDT and YYEEEE. The CDR3 extends over 16 amino acids. V shed 2 bases, J shed 3 bases, and the junction held 6 bases outside the gene matches. CDR3 coding DNA: TGTGCCAGCAGCTTCCTAGCGGGGTTGAGCAAAAACATTCAGTACTTC. It encodes CASSFLAGLSKNIQYF.

This clone was detected a few times. The rearrangement joins TRBV13 to TRBJ2-7, with D unresolved. The V gene lost 5 bases and the J gene lost 1 base, with 24 bases spanning the gap. The CDR3 loop spans 18 amino acids. The germline CDR1 and CDR2 sequences are PRHDT and FYEKMQ (reference sequence). The CDR3 DNA reads TGTGCCAGCAGCCAAAACCATCGAGTCGGGCAGCAATCCTACGAGCAGTACTTC. Translation: CASSQNHRVGQQSYEQYF.

The genes are TRBV4-2 and TRBJ1-5; TRBD1 is a possible D gene (5 bases). This CDR3 spans 17 amino acids. The V and J ends lost 1 base and 2 bases respectively, with 15 bases between them. CDR1 LGHNA and CDR2 YNFKEQ come from the germline V gene. The CDR3 DNA reads as TGTGCCAGCAGCCAAGCGCAGGGCCCGGGCGGCAATCAGCCCCAGCATTTT. Translating it yields CASSQAQGPGGNQPQHF.

The J gene is TRBJ2-7, the V gene TRBV5-6; D is perhaps TRBD1 (6 bases). Germline assignment: CDR1 SGHDT and CDR2 YYEEEE. The CDR3 is 14 residues long. With 2 bases removed from V and 3 bases from J, the gap between germline ends came to 12 bases. The DNA of the CDR3 is TGTGCCAGCAGCTTTGGTGGACAGTACTACGAGCAGTACTTC. Protein product: CASSFGGQYYEQYF.

This clone has more than one count but fewer than ten. V and J are TRBV2 and TRBJ2-2; 8 bases map to TRBD2. CDR1 is SNHLY and CDR2 is FYNNEI in the germline V gene. The CDR3 totals 14 residues. V dropped 6 bases and J dropped 7; count of bases not matched to a gene: 7. The CDR3 protein is CASRGGLVGGELFF. The CDR3 DNA reads TGTGCCAGCAGAGGGGGACTAGTTGGCGGGGAGCTGTTTTTT.

J is TRBJ2-7 and V is TRBV11-2; no definite D call. CDR1 and CDR2 (germline): SGHAT, FQNNGV. The V gene lost 0 bases and the J gene lost 0 bases, with 9 bases spanning the gap. The CDR3 is 15 residues long. CDR3 residues: CASSLDHGNSYEQYF. The CDR3, as DNA: TGTGCCAGCAGCTTAGATCATGGTAACTCCTACGAGCAGTACTTC.

The chain recombines TRBV19 with TRBJ1-1; no firm D call. There are 13 residues in the CDR3. Trimming removed 6 bases from V and 3 bases from J, with 11 bases in between. Germline values: CDR1 LNHDA, CDR2 SQIVND (reference sequence). CDR3 sequence reads: CASSNDADTEAFF. Here the CDR3 DNA reads TGTGCCAGTAGCAACGATGCTGACACTGAAGCTTTCTTT.

This clone is a singleton in its sample. The chain couples TRBV30 to TRBJ2-5, with D perhaps TRBD2 (5 bases). CDR3 size: 14 residues. Germline V lookup: CDR1 GTSNPN, CDR2 SVGIG (reference sequence). Trimming shortened V by 3 bases and J by 5 bases, and 16 bases separated the two germline ends. The CDR3, as DNA: TGTGCCTGGAGCCTTCTGAGCGGCGGGGAGACCCAGTACTTC. Its translation is CAWSLLSGGETQYF.

In this sample, this clone turned up a few times. The chain couples TRBV5-6 to TRBJ1-5; D not certain. In germline, CDR1 is SGHDT, CDR2 YYEEEE. CDR3 length: 15 amino acids. V was pared by 3 bases and J by 0 bases, with 10 bases between. CDR3 amino acids: CASSSPHDSNQPQHF. As DNA, the CDR3 is TGTGCCAGCAGCTCCCCTCACGATAGCAATCAGCCCCAGCATTTT.

The rearrangement links TRBV19 to TRBJ2-7; D gene unclear. This CDR3 region has 14 residues. The V gene's germline CDR1 is LNHDA and CDR2 SQIVND (reference sequence). The V gene lost 7 bases and the J gene lost 6 bases, with 19 bases spanning the gap. This CDR3 is CASTPNHLLSEQYF. CDR3 DNA: TGTGCCAGTACCCCCAATCATCTTTTAAGCGAGCAGTACTTC.

The V call is TRBV14, the J call TRBJ2-5; no clear D gene. There are 15 residues in the CDR3. The V end was cut by 0 bases, the J end by 5 bases, with 13 bases between. Germline CDR1 SGHDN, CDR2 FVKESK. The CDR3 loop is CASSQEGQRRETQYF. The CDR3 DNA is TGTGCCAGCAGCCAAGAAGGGCAGCGCCGGGAGACCCAGTACTTC.

J is TRBJ2-7 and V is TRBV7-5. TRBV7-5 is assigned pseudogene status. The CDR3 loop spans 11 amino acids. The CDR3 is CVRSLDYEQYF. Here the CDR3 DNA reads TGTGTCAGAAGCCTGGATTACGAGCAGTACTTC.

The V gene is TRBV11-2, the J gene TRBJ2-7, with unresolved D. CDR1 SGHAT and CDR2 FQNNGV come from the germline V gene. The CDR3 contains 16 residues. Trimming shortened V by 1 base and J by 1 base, and 14 bases separated the two germline ends. The CDR3 loop is CASSLGPATGSYEQYF. Written as DNA, the CDR3 is TGTGCCAGCAGCTTAGGACCTGCCACGGGTTCCTACGAGCAGTACTTC.

This clone was seen more than once but under ten times. V is TRBV19 and J is TRBJ2-2; D gene ambiguous. The CDR3 contains 14 residues. The V and J ends lost 8 bases and 0 bases respectively, with 10 bases between them. Germline CDR1 and CDR2: LNHDA and SQIVND (reference sequence). The CDR3 coding sequence is TGTGCCAGTTTTGATTCCGCGAACACCGGGGAGCTGTTTTTT. Translating gives CASFDSANTGELFF.

A word on this clone: The same CDR3 also results from other DNA sequences found in this sample. The rearrangement joins TRBV11-2 to TRBJ2-1; D might be TRBD2 (6 bases). CDR1 is SGHAT, CDR2 FQNNGV, per germline. This CDR3 region has 12 residues. V was clipped by 5 bases and J by 4 bases, with 6 bases between them. DNA of the CDR3: TGTGCCAGCAGCCGGGGGTACAATGAGCAGTTCTTC. Amino acid sequence: CASSRGYNEQFF.

V is TRBV29-1 and J is TRBJ1-5; TRBD1 matches at 8 bases. Germline loops: CDR1 SQVTM, CDR2 ANQGSEA. The CDR3 extends over 15 amino acids. V was pared by 7 bases and J by 3 bases, with 11 bases of the junction left unmatched. Written as DNA, the CDR3 is TGCAGCGCCCTCTCCGGGACAGGCCCCAATCAGCCCCAGCATTTT. This encodes CSALSGTGPNQPQHF.

The rearrangement links TRBV9 to TRBJ2-5, with unresolved D. The germline V and J ends were trimmed by 3 bases and 0 bases, with 3 bases remaining between them. Germline CDR1 reads SGDLS; CDR2 reads YYNGEE. The CDR3 consists of 12 residues. CDR3 residues: CASSGNQETQYF. Here the CDR3 DNA reads TGTGCCAGCAGCGGGAACCAAGAGACCCAGTACTTC.

The V call is TRBV27, the J call TRBJ2-3; 13 bases fit TRBD2. From germline, CDR1 is MNHEY and CDR2 SMNVEV (reference sequence). V was clipped by 5 bases and J by 5 bases; unmatched bases: 4. This CDR3 comprises 15 residues. The CDR3 coding sequence is TGTGCCAGCAGTGACCGGACTAGCGGGAGAGATACGCAGTATTTT. Translation gives CASSDRTSGRDTQYF.

The chain links TRBV5-6 to TRBJ1-6; D might be TRBD1 (5 bases). Trimming left V 3 bases short and J 6 bases short, with 10 bases between. The germline V gene has CDR1 SGHDT and CDR2 YYEEEE. This CDR3 comprises 14 residues. DNA for the CDR3: TGTGCCAGCAGCTCGGGACCGAGTAATTCACCCCTCCACTTT. Its protein product is CASSSGPSNSPLHF.

This chain connects TRBV7-3 to TRBJ2-5; TRBD1 matches at 8 bases. Germline-derived CDR1 and CDR2 are SGHTA and FQGTGA. V trimming: 0 bases; J trimming: 5 bases; junction bases outside the gene matches: 11. The CDR3 is made up of 17 amino acids. CDR3 nucleotide sequence: TGTGCCAGCAGCTTAACTCCGGCAGGGGGCGCGTGGGAGACCCAGTACTTC. It encodes CASSLTPAGGAWETQYF.

V is TRBV7-9 and J is TRBJ2-6, with TRBD1 identical over 12 bases. The CDR3 contains 19 residues. Germline V gives CDR1 SEHNR, CDR2 FQNEAQ (reference sequence). J was trimmed by 3 bases and V by 3 bases; bases with no gene match: 9. CDR3: CASSLLSGTGGNGANVLTF. The CDR3 bases are TGTGCCAGCAGCTTGCTTTCCGGGACAGGGGGCAATGGGGCCAACGTCCTGACTTTC.

This clone was picked up one time. CDR3 coding DNA: TGCGCCAGCAGCTTTAAGGGACAGGGAGGCGAGCAGTACTTC. It yields the protein CASSFKGQGGEQYF. This chain links TRBV5-1 with TRBJ2-7, with 9 nucleotides matching TRBD1. Trimming took 2 bases from V and 6 from J; bases not matched to a gene: 6. The V gene's germline CDR1 is SGHRS and CDR2 YFSETQ. The CDR3 has 14 residues.

This chain joins TRBV5-6 and TRBJ2-1, with D tentatively TRBD2 (6 bases). The CDR3 length is 16 residues. Germline CDR1 SGHDT, CDR2 YYEEEE. Trimming cost V 6 bases and J 6 bases, with 22 bases left between them. The CDR3 region is CASTTETGGAGNEQFF. For the CDR3, the DNA is TGTGCCAGCACCACGGAAACAGGAGGGGCTGGCAATGAGCAGTTCTTC.

The CDR3 reads CASSLRTLAGGVSYNEQFF. For the CDR3, the DNA is TGTGCCAGCAGCTTAAGGACGCTAGCGGGAGGGGTCTCCTACAATGAGCAGTTCTTC. The chain recombines TRBV11-2 with TRBJ2-1; the match to TRBD2 covers 12 bases. Looked up from germline, CDR1 is SGHAT and CDR2 is FQNNGV. This CDR3 has 19 residues. The trim removed 2 bases at V and 0 bases at J, leaving 8 bases unmatched.

This chain uses TRBV4-1 with TRBJ2-7, with TRBD1 matching 11 bases. Germline assignment: CDR1 MGHRA and CDR2 YSYEKL. V lost 4 bases, J lost 1 base, and 3 bases stayed unmatched. The length of the CDR3 is 15 residues. The CDR3 loop is CASSLGQGASYEQYF. The CDR3 nucleotides read TGCGCCAGCAGCCTAGGACAGGGGGCGTCCTACGAGCAGTACTTC.